Listed below are T cell receptor beta chains from one sample, sequenced in a study of blood T cells in healthy people across ages. TCRdb used MiXCR to reprocess the 5' RACE reads, holding one entry per CDR3 protein. There are 1.5 million to 2 million distinct CDR3 sequences in the sample; about 39% occur only once, and roughly 23% lies in the top ten. Material for sequencing was blood. The receptors shown here come from a human donor in good health. Each CDR3 is given with its conserved first and last residue. The D gene is left open where the match is weak. Clone size is given for some rows only: seen once, a few or many times, or a class if the clone is expanded.

>TRBD2|TRBJ2-1|-|TRBV11-2
CASSFGLASSHNEQFF
TGTGCCAGCAGCTTCGGACTAGCTAGTTCCCACAATGAGCAGTTCTTC
>TRBD2|TRBJ2-7|-|TRBV27
CASRLAGELPSYEQYF
TGTGCCAGCCGACTAGCGGGGGAACTACCCTCCTACGAGCAGTACTTC
>-|TRBJ2-7|many|TRBV20-1
CSASFGIYEQYF
TGCAGTGCTAGCTTCGGGATATACGAGCAGTACTTC
>-|TRBJ2-7|-|TRBV28
CASSPDYLYEQYF
TGTGCCAGCAGTCCAGATTACTTATACGAGCAGTACTTC
>-|TRBJ2-1|once|TRBV18
CASSPRSGGGLNNEQFF
TGTGCCAGCTCACCACGGTCTGGCGGGGGCCTTAACAATGAGCAGTTCTTC
>-|TRBJ1-2|-|TRBV12-3/TRBV12-4
CASRTTGRANYGCTF
TGTGCCAGCAGGACAACAGGGAGGGCTAACTATGGCTGCACCTTC
>-|TRBJ2-3|-|TRBV9
CASSDLQLGNTQYF
TGTGCCAGCAGCGATCTCCAACTAGGAAATACGCAGTATTTT
>-|TRBJ2-1|-|TRBV11-2
CASSFRLGTQFF
TGTGCCAGCAGCTTCCGGTTAGGAACGCAGTTCTTC
>-|TRBJ2-3|-|TRBV29-1
CSVEDSDPLGDPYTDTQYF
TGCAGCGTTGAAGATTCCGACCCCCTGGGAGACCCATACACAGATACGCAGTATTTT
>-|TRBJ2-1|-|TRBV20-1
CSAKQDAYNEQFF
TGCAGTGCAAAACAGGATGCCTACAATGAGCAGTTCTTC
>-|TRBJ2-3|few|TRBV4-3
CASSQEASTDTQYF
TGCGCCAGCAGCCAAGAAGCCAGCACAGATACGCAGTATTTT
>-|TRBJ1-1|-|TRBV12-3/TRBV12-4
CASSLKGGAFF
TGTGCCAGCAGTTTGAAGGGGGGAGCTTTCTTT
>-|TRBJ1-1|-|TRBV6-5
CASSYSPDRDTEAFF
TGTGCCAGCAGTTACTCGCCCGATCGGGACACTGAAGCTTTCTTT
>-|TRBJ2-3|-|TRBV27
CASSLSSMIPDTQYF
TGTGCCAGCAGTTTATCGTCGATGATCCCAGATACGCAGTATTTT
>TRBD1|TRBJ1-2|-|TRBV5-1
CASSPRGSRNYGYTF
TGCGCCAGCAGCCCCAGGGGGAGCAGAAACTATGGCTACACCTTC
>TRBD2|TRBJ2-3|-|TRBV7-2
CASSSGLVTDTQYF
TGTGCCAGCAGCTCGGGACTAGTCACAGATACGCAGTATTTT
>TRBD2|TRBJ2-7|-|TRBV5-4
CASTRRGGSYEQYF
TGTGCCAGCACCCGACGGGGGGGCTCCTACGAGCAGTACTTC
>-|TRBJ2-3|-|TRBV12-3/TRBV12-4
CASRAFSTDTQYF
TGTGCCAGCAGAGCCTTTAGCACAGATACGCAGTATTTT
>-|TRBJ1-2|few|TRBV4-2
CASSQEWAGVGFSYGYTF
TGTGCCAGCAGCCAAGAGTGGGCAGGAGTCGGTTTCAGCTATGGCTACACCTTC
>-|TRBJ1-5|many|TRBV2
CASSEHQQGSTPQHF
TGTGCCAGCAGTGAACACCAACAGGGCTCAACGCCCCAGCATTTT
>-|TRBJ1-1|-|TRBV20-1
CSASGTDGEAFF
TGCAGTGCTAGCGGGACCGATGGGGAAGCTTTCTTT
>TRBD2|TRBJ2-1|many|TRBV7-9
CASRIAGANEQFF
TGCGCCAGCAGGATAGCGGGGGCCAATGAGCAGTTCTTC
>-|TRBJ2-7|-|TRBV5-1
CASSPGTRGLLSYEQYF
TGCGCCAGCAGCCCGGGAACTCGAGGTCTTCTCTCCTACGAGCAGTACTTC
>TRBD1|TRBJ2-5|-|TRBV20-1
CSARQTGRQETQYF
TGCAGTGCTAGGCAGACAGGGCGGCAAGAGACCCAGTACTTC
>TRBD1|TRBJ1-1|-|TRBV7-3
CASSLNDRGKAFF
TGTGCCAGCAGCTTAAATGACAGGGGTAAAGCTTTCTTT
>-|TRBJ2-7|few|TRBV29-1
CSVQPRRGYEQYF
TGCAGCGTTCAACCACGGAGGGGCTACGAGCAGTACTTC
>-|TRBJ2-1|many|TRBV3-1
CASSQVGLEQFF
TGTGCCAGCAGCCAAGTTGGACTTGAGCAGTTCTTC
>TRBD1|TRBJ2-1|few|TRBV7-9
CATPGQGPSAGSNEQFF
TGTGCCACACCGGGACAGGGACCGTCCGCCGGTTCCAATGAGCAGTTCTTC
>-|TRBJ1-4|-|TRBV20-1
CSATDGSIGEKLFF
TGCAGTGCAACCGATGGATCGATTGGGGAAAAACTGTTTTTT
>-|TRBJ2-3|few|TRBV12-3/TRBV12-4
CASSLAETSTDTQYF
TGTGCCAGCAGTTTAGCTGAGACTAGCACAGATACGCAGTATTTT
>TRBD1|TRBJ1-4|-|TRBV10-2
CASGGGQVNEKLFF
TGCGCCAGCGGAGGGGGACAGGTTAATGAAAAACTGTTTTTT
>-|TRBJ2-1|few|TRBV27
CASRRSGQETYNEQFF
TGTGCCAGCAGGAGATCAGGGCAGGAAACCTACAATGAGCAGTTCTTC
>-|TRBJ2-3|many|TRBV7-3
CASTPLDLTTDTQYF
TGTGCCAGCACCCCGCTAGACCTTACCACAGATACGCAGTATTTT
>-|TRBJ2-1|few|TRBV7-3
CASSLSGQNNEQFF
TGTGCCAGCAGCTTATCCGGCCAGAACAATGAGCAGTTCTTC
>-|TRBJ2-7|-|TRBV6-2/TRBV6-3
CASSYDSPLAYEQYF
TGTGCCAGCAGTTACGACAGTCCTCTGGCCTACGAGCAGTACTTC
>TRBD2|TRBJ2-1|few|TRBV10-3
CVISDPAGGHSSYNEQFF
TGTGTCATCAGTGACCCAGCGGGGGGACATAGCTCCTACAATGAGCAGTTCTTC
>-|TRBJ2-1|once|TRBV6-2/TRBV6-3
CASTKNRDPMGNEQFF
TGTGCCAGCACCAAGAACCGGGACCCCATGGGCAATGAGCAGTTCTTC
>TRBD1|TRBJ1-2|few|TRBV4-1
CASSHPTGGLYGYTF
TGCGCCAGCAGCCACCCGACAGGGGGCCTCTATGGCTACACCTTC
>-|TRBJ1-4|-|TRBV15
CATSRDSGGEKLFF
TGTGCCACCAGCAGAGATTCGGGCGGTGAAAAACTGTTTTTT
>TRBD1|TRBJ2-4|-|TRBV7-2
CASSSLWAGTGATAKNIQYF
TGTGCCAGCAGCTCCCTTTGGGCTGGGACAGGGGCAACCGCCAAAAACATTCAGTACTTC
>TRBD1|TRBJ1-6|-|TRBV20-1
CSASNRGGSPLHF
TGCAGTGCTAGCAACAGGGGAGGTTCACCCCTCCACTTT
>-|TRBJ2-7|-|TRBV12-5
CASGWHIGGEQYF
TGTGCTAGTGGTTGGCATATCGGAGGCGAGCAGTACTTC
>-|TRBJ1-6|-|TRBV7-7
CASSPLGGDNSPLHF
TGTGCCAGCAGCCCCCTGGGAGGTGATAATTCACCCCTCCACTTT
>-|TRBJ2-7|few|TRBV4-1
CASSQVEGGAYEQYF
TGCGCCAGCAGCCAAGTTGAAGGGGGGGCCTACGAGCAGTACTTC
>-|TRBJ1-1|-|TRBV10-3
CAISARMNTEAFF
TGTGCCATCAGTGCCCGCATGAACACTGAAGCTTTCTTT
>TRBD2|TRBJ2-1|-|TRBV5-1
CASSLGLAGYNERFF
TGCGCCAGCAGCCTCGGACTAGCGGGGTACAATGAGCGGTTCTTC
>TRBD1|TRBJ1-2|-|TRBV6-2/TRBV6-3
CASRQDRAHGYTF
TGTGCCAGCAGACAGGACAGGGCGCATGGCTACACCTTC
>-|TRBJ2-7|-|TRBV9
CASSVEGDPYEQYF
TGTGCCAGCAGCGTAGAGGGGGACCCATACGAGCAGTACTTC
>-|TRBJ2-7|many|TRBV7-2
CASSWDTVLYEQYF
TGTGCCAGCAGCTGGGACACAGTACTCTACGAGCAGTACTTC
>-|TRBJ2-3|few|TRBV5-1
CASSYFSSTDTQYF
TGCGCCAGCAGCTACTTCTCTAGCACAGATACGCAGTATTTT
>-|TRBJ2-3|few|TRBV6-2/TRBV6-3
CASTPPSDTQYF
TGTGCCAGTACCCCCCCTTCAGATACGCAGTATTTT
>-|TRBJ2-5|few|TRBV3-1
CASSQGEDSMETQYF
TGTGCCAGCAGCCAAGGAGAGGATAGTATGGAGACCCAGTACTTC
>-|TRBJ1-5|-|TRBV28
CASNGDESHQPQHF
TGTGCCAGCAATGGGGACGAGAGTCATCAGCCCCAGCATTTT
>-|TRBJ1-1|once|TRBV4-3
CASSQDLARGLVGAFF
TGCGCCAGCAGCCAAGATCTCGCCAGGGGATTAGTAGGAGCTTTCTTT
>TRBD1|TRBJ2-7|-|TRBV5-1
CASSFEQGARNEQYF
TGCGCCAGCAGCTTCGAACAGGGGGCGCGGAACGAGCAGTACTTC